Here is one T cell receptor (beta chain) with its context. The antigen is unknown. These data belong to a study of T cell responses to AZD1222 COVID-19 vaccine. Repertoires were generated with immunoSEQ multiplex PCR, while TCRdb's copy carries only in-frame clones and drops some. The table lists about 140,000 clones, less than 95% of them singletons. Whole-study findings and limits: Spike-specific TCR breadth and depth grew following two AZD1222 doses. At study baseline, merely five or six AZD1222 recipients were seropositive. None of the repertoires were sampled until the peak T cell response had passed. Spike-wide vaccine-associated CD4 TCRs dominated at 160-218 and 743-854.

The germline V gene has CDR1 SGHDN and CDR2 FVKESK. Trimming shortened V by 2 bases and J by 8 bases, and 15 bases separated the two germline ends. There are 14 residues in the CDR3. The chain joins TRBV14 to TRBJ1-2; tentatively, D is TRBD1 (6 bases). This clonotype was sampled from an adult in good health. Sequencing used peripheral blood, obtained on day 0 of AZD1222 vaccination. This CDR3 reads CASSQNQGLGGYTF. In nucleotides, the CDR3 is TGTGCCAGCAGCCAAAATCAGGGGCTGGGGGGCTACACCTTC. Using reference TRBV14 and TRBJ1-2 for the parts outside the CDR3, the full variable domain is EAGVTQFPSHSVIEKGQTVTLRCDPISGHDNLYWYRRVMGKEIKFLLHFVKESKQDESGMPNNRFLAERTGGTYSTLKVQPAELEDSGVYFCASSQNQGLGGYTFGSGTRLTVV.